This TCR beta chain was identified during a study of blood T cells in healthy people across ages (dated by TCRdb to the mid-2010s). A note on the overall study: In model experiments, template switching captured about one uniquely barcoded TCR beta cDNA molecule for every two T cells. Age-related changes in TCR beta repertoire diversity were measured in the study by deep sequencing normalized with unique cDNA molecular identifiers. Four age groups were formed from the donors: young (average 16 years), middle-aged (around 37), aged (62) and long-lived (less than 85). To avoid experimental bias, donors of different ages were distributed randomly across sequencing lanes. Two additional independent replicas of 1 million unique cDNA reads from the same blood draw were analyzed for two donors (one aged 18 to 30 and one aged 80 or older).

General study outcomes and caveats: Donor CMV infection status was unknown, potentially confounding age-related changes in expanded clonotypes. As age increased, observed TCR beta diversity per million T cells dropped in a roughly linear way, and a significant reduction was already evident by age about 40. Bulk unsorted PBMC profiling prevented conclusive comparison of naive and antigen-experienced compartments. Total diversity estimates from one million sequenced T cells were considered lower bounds and underestimates. Compared with the aged group, more naive CD4+ T cells, fewer expanded clones and increased TCR diversity were shown by the long-lived group, suggesting age selection. There was a strong correlation between observed TCR beta diversity and the percentage of naive T cells measured by flow cytometry.

Counted from cysteine to phenylalanine, this CDR3 has 19 amino acids. The sequence is cut down to CDR3 DNA, 57 bases in frame from base 1. In the germline V gene, CDR1 corresponds to SGDLS and CDR2 to YYNGEE. The germline V and J ends show losses of 5 bases and 2 bases respectively, and no gene match explains 19 bases of the junction. Library construction relied on 5' RACE. A second 7 to 11 cycle PCR used a sample-barcoded 5' primer and a J-beta primer mix. A unique molecular identifier was introduced onto each TCR beta cDNA molecule by a template-switch 5' adaptor carrying 12 random nucleotides. At least 2.5 million CDR3-containing paired-end reads were obtained from each sample. First-strand cDNA synthesis was performed from all RNA using the Mint cDNA synthesis kit, with priming by a TRBC-specific oligonucleotide. All cDNA was treated with uracil-DNA glycosylase and then went through a first 18-cycle PCR with the universal primers M1SS and BC2_uni_R. On the study's bioinformatics: Normalization of each sample was performed by random selection of 1 million high-quality reads, each carrying a distinct molecular identifier. Reads with shared molecular identifiers were discarded instead of being binned into consensus sequences. MiTCR, set to a Q25 quality threshold and the strictest error-elimination algorithm, was used for CDR3 identification, clonotype clustering and error correction. A nonparametric unseen species model using Euler transformation provided a lower-bound estimate of total TCR beta diversity. The public sequencing data were trimmed at Q25 with fastp and processed into clonotypes with MiXCR by TCRdb, which kept only in-frame beta chains. Every entry covers one CDR3 protein and lists the most common genes and DNA from its rows. TCRdb, rather than the study authors, made the V and J calls. The sample contains some 1,800,000 distinct CDR3 sequences, about two fifths of them found a single time. The top ten clones comprise roughly 24% of the sample.

This clonotype has just a few counts. Which antigen it targets is not known. Base qualities are not recorded, but no much larger clone differs from it by a single base. Systemically healthy Caucasian individuals from Russia, approximately 39 in total and aged about 6 to 100 years, were included as donors. Around 10 milliliters of peripheral blood were collected from each donor into EDTA-treated Vacutainer tubes. Ficoll-Paque density-gradient centrifugation was used to isolate PBMCs, with at least 6 million per sample. Total RNA, at least 5 micrograms per sample, was extracted from PBMCs with Trizol reagent. The percentages of naive CD45RAhigh/CD27high T cells were determined by flow cytometry on a PBMC aliquot from every donor.

The rearrangement joined TRBV9 to TRBJ2-3, with 8 middle bases fitting TRBD1. This clonotype was obtained from a human donor in good health. Sequences were obtained from blood. The CDR3 protein: CASSAQRRDRSKFTDTQYF. The DNA reads TGTGCCAGCAGTGCTCAACGGAGGGACAGGTCGAAATTCACAGATACGCAGTATTTT.